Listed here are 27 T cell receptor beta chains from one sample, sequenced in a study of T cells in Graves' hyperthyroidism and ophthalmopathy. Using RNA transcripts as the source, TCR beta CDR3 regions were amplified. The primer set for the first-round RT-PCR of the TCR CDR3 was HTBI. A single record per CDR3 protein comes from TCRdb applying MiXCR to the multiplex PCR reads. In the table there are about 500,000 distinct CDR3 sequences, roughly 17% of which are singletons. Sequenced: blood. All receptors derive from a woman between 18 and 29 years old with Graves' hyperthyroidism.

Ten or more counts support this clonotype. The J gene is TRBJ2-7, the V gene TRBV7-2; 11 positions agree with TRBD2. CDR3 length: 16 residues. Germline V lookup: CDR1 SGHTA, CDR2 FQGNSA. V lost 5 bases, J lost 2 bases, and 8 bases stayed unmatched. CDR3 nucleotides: TGTGCCAGCAGCCTACCTGGGACTAGCGGCGCCTACGAGCAGTACTTC. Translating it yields CASSLPGTSGAYEQYF.

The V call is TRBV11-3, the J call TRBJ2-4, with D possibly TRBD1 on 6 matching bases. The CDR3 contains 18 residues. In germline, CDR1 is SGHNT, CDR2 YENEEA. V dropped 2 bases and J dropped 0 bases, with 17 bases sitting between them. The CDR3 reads CASSLKPTRGLAKNIQYF. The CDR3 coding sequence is TGTGCCAGCAGCTTAAAACCGACCAGGGGCCTAGCCAAAAACATTCAGTACTTC.

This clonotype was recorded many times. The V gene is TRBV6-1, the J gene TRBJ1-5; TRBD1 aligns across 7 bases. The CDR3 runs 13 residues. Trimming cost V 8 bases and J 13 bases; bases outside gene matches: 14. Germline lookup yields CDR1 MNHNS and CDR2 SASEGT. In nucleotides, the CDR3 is TGTGCCAGCCAGGGGTCGTCAGGGGGGCAACAGCATTTT. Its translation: CASQGSSGGQQHF.

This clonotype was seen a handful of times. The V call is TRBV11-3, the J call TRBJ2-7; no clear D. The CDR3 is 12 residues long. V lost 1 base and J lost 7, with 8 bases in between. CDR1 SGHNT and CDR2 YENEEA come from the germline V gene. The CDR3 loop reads CASSLGRVEQYF. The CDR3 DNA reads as TGTGCCAGCAGCTTAGGTAGGGTGGAGCAGTACTTC.

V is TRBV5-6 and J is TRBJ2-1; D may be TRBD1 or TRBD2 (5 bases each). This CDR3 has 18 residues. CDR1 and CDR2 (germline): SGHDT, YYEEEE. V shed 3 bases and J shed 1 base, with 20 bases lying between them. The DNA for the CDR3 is TGTGCCAGCAGCTCTCCGGCCCGGGGACCTGAGTCCTACAATGAGCAGTTCTTC. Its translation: CASSSPARGPESYNEQFF.

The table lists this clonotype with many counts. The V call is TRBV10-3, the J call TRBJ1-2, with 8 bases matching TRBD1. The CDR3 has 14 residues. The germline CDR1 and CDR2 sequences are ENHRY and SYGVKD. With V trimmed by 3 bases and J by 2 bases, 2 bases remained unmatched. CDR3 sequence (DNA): TGTGCCATCAGTGATACAGGGGGGAACTATGGCTACACCTTC. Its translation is CAISDTGGNYGYTF.

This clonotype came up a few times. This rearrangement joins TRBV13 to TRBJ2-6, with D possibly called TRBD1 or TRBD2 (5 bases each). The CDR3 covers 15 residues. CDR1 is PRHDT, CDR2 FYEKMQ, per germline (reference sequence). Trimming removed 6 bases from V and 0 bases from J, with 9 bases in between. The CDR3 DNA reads TGTGCCAGCAGTACGGGACGCTCTGGGGCCAACGTCCTGACTTTC. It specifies CASSTGRSGANVLTF. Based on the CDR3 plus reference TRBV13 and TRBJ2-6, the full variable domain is AAGVIQSPRHLIKEKRETATLKCYPIPRHDTVYWYQQGPGQDPQFLISFYEKMQSDKGSIPDRFSAQQFSDYHSELNMSSLELGDSALYFCASSTGRSGANVLTFGAGSRLTVL.

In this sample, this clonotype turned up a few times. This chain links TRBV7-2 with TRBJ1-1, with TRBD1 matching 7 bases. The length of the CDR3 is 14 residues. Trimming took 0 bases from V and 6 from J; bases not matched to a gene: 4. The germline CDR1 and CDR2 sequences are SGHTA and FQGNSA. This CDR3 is CASSLAGTVAEAFF. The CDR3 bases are TGTGCCAGCAGCTTAGCAGGGACAGTAGCTGAAGCTTTCTTT.

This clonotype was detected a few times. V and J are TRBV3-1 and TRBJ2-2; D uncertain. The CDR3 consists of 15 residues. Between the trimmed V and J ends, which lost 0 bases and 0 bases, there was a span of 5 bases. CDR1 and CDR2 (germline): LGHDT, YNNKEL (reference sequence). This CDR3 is CASSQDRPNTGELFF. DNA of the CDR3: TGTGCCAGCAGCCAAGATAGACCGAACACCGGGGAGCTGTTTTTT.

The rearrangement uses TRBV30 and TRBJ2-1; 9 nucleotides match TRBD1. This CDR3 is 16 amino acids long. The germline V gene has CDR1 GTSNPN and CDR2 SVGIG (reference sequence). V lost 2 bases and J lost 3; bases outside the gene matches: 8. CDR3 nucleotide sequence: TGTGCCTGGAGTCCTGACAGGGGGTTATTCTACAATGAGCAGTTCTTC. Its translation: CAWSPDRGLFYNEQFF.

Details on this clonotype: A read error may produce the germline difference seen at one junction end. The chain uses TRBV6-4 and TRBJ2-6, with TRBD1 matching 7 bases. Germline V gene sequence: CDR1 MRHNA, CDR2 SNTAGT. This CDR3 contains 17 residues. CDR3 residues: CASSYSGGLSGANVLTF. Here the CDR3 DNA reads TGTGCCAGCAGTTACTCAGGGGGTCTTTCTGGGGCCAACGTCCTGACTTTC.

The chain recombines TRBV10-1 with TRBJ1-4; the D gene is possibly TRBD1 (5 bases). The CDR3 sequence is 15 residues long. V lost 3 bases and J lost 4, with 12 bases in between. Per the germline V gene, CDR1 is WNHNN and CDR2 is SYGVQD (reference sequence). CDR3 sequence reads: CASSERDGGNEKLFF. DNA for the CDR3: TGCGCCAGCAGTGAACGGGACGGCGGTAATGAAAAACTGTTTTTT.

CDR3 protein: CASGLGGGEDTQYF. The CDR3 nucleotides read TGTGCTAGTGGTTTAGGGGGGGGCGAAGATACGCAGTATTTT. The V and J genes are TRBV12-5 and TRBJ2-3; possible D gene TRBD2, 7 bases. This CDR3 is built from 14 residues. Germline lookup yields CDR1 LGHNT and CDR2 FRNRAP. V was cut by 3 bases and J by 5 bases, with 12 bases left in between.

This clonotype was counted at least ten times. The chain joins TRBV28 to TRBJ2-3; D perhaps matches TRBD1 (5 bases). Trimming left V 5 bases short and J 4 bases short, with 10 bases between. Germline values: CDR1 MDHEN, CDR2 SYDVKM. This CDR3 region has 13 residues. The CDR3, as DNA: TGTGCCAGCAGTGTCGGCAGGGCAGATACGCAGTATTTT. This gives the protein CASSVGRADTQYF.

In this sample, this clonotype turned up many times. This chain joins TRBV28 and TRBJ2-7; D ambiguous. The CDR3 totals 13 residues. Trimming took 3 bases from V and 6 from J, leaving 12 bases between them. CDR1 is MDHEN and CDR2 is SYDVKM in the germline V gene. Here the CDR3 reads CASSFGPPVEQYF. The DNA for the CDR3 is TGTGCCAGCAGTTTTGGGCCCCCGGTCGAGCAGTACTTC.

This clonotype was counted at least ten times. Here the CDR3 DNA reads TGTGCCAGCAGGGACCATCCGTCTGGAAACACCATATATTTT. It is translated as CASRDHPSGNTIYF. The gene calls are TRBV7-2 and TRBJ1-3; D unresolved. V lost 6 bases to trimming and J lost 1 base, with 10 bases between them. Per the germline V gene, CDR1 is SGHTA and CDR2 is FQGNSA. The length of the CDR3 is 14 residues.

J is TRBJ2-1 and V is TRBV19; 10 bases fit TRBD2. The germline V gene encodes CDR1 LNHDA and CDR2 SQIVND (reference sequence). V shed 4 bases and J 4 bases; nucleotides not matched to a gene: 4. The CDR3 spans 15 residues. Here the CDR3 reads CASSKGLALYNEQFF. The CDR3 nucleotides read TGTGCCAGTAGTAAGGGACTAGCGCTGTACAATGAGCAGTTCTTC. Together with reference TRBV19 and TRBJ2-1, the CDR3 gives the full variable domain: DGGITQSPKYLFRKEGQNVTLSCEQNLNHDAMYWYRQDPGQGLRLIYYSQIVNDFQKGDIAEGYSVSREKKESFPLTVTSAQKNPTAFYLCASSKGLALYNEQFFGPGTRLTVL.

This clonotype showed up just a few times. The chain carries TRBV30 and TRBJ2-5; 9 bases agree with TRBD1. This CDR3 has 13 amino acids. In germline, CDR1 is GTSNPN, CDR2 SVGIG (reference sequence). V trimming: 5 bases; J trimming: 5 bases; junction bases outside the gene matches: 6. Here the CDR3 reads CAWGQGHGETQYF. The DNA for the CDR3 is TGTGCCTGGGGACAGGGGCATGGGGAGACCCAGTACTTC.

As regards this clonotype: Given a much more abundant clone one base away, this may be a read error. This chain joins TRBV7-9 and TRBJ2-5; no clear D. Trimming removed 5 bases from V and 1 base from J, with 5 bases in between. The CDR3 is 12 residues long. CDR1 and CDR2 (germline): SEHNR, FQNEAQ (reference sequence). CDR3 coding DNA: TGTGCCAGCAGCACAACCCAAGAGACCCAGTACTTC. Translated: CASSTTQETQYF.

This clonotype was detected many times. The CDR3 region has the DNA TGCAGCGTCCGCGAGGAGCGGGGGGTTCTTACCTTCCCCAATGAGCAGTTCTTC. As protein: CSVREERGVLTFPNEQFF. This chain connects TRBV29-1 to TRBJ2-1, with 9 bases identical to TRBD2. The germline CDR1 and CDR2 sequences are SQVTM and ANQGSEA. This CDR3 is 18 amino acids long. V shed 6 bases, J shed 6 bases, and the junction held 21 bases outside the gene matches.

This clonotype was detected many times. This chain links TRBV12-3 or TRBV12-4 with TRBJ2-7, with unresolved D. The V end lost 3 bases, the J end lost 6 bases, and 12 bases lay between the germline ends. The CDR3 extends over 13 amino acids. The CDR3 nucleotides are TGTGCCAGCAGTTTTTTAGGGTGGGTCGAGCAGTACTTC. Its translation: CASSFLGWVEQYF.

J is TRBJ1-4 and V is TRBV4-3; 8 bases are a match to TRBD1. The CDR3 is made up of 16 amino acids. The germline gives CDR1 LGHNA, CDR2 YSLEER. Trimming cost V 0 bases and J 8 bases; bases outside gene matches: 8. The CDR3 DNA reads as TGCGCCAGCAGCCAAGATCCTGGGGGACAGGCGGAAAAACTGTTTTTT. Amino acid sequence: CASSQDPGGQAEKLFF.

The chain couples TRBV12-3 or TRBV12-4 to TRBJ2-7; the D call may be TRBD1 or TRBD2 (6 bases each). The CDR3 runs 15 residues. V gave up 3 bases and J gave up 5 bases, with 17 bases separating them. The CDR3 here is CASSFIGGVGHEQYF. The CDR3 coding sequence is TGTGCCAGCAGTTTTATCGGGGGCGTGGGTCACGAGCAGTACTTC.

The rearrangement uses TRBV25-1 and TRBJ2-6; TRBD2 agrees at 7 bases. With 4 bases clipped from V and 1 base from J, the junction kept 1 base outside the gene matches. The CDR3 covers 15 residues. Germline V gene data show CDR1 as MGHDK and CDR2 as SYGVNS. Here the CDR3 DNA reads TGTGCCAGCAGTGGTAGCGGGTCTGGGGCCAACGTCCTGACTTTC. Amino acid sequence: CASSGSGSGANVLTF.

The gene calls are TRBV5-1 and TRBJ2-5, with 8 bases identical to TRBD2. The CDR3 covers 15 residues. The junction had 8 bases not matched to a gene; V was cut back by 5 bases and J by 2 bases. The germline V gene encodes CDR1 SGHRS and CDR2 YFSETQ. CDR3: CASSPSGSNQETQYF. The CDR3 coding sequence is TGCGCCAGCAGTCCCAGCGGGAGTAATCAAGAGACCCAGTACTTC.

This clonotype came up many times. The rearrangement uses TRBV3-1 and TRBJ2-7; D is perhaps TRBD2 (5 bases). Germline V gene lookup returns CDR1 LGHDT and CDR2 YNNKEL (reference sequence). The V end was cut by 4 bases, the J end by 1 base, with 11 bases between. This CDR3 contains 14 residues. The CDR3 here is CASSPGRGSYEQYF. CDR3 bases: TGTGCCAGCAGCCCCGGACGGGGTTCCTACGAGCAGTACTTC.

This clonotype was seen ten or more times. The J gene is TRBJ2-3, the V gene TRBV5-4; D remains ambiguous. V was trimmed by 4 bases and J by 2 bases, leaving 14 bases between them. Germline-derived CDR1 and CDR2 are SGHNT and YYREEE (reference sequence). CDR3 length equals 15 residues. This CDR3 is CASSPLPGDTDTQYF. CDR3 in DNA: TGTGCCAGCAGCCCCCTCCCCGGAGACACAGATACGCAGTATTTT.